A single sample gave rise to the 8 T cell receptor beta chains below, sequenced in a study of shared clonotypes between healthy human individuals. Naive CD8 cells lacked CD45RO, underwent positive selection for CCR7 and left out terminally differentiated effector memory CD45RA+ cells. TCRdb's table, derived via immunoSEQ multiplex PCR, lists solely in-frame clones and lacks some. Altogether about 2 million clones are present, about 95% being singletons, with the ten largest covering around 1.1%. Sequenced material: naive CD8+ T cells sorted from blood. Every receptor here comes from a young man in good health.

As regards this clone: The same CDR3 can be traced to other DNA sequences in this sample. The CDR3 sequence: CASSLGWANEQFF. The CDR3 nucleotides read TGTGCCAGCAGCTTGGGTTGGGCAAATGAGCAGTTCTTC. The gene calls are TRBV5-6 and TRBJ2-1; D gene uncertain. V was pared by 0 bases and J by 7 bases, with 8 bases between. The CDR3 has 13 amino acids. Germline CDR1 reads SGHDT; CDR2 reads YYEEEE.

This chain links TRBV4-1 with TRBJ2-7; TRBD2 matches 9 bases. The CDR3 extends over 14 amino acids. With V trimmed by 5 bases and J by 0 bases, 2 bases remained unmatched. From germline, CDR1 is MGHRA and CDR2 YSYEKL. CDR3 nucleotides: TGCGCCAGCAGCGCGGGGGGGTACTCCTACGAGCAGTACTTC. This codes for CASSAGGYSYEQYF.

V gene TRBV5-4 combines with J gene TRBJ1-2; D might be TRBD1 (5 bases). Germline V gene data show CDR1 as SGHNT and CDR2 as YYREEE (reference sequence). This CDR3 is built from 14 residues. Trimming cost V 0 bases and J 3 bases, with 9 bases left between them. The CDR3 spells CASSLERDYYGYTF. CDR3 DNA: TGTGCCAGCAGCTTGGAAAGGGACTACTATGGCTACACCTTC.

The rearrangement joins TRBV7-8 to TRBJ2-3; 10 bases map to TRBD2. Germline values: CDR1 SGHVS, CDR2 FQNEAQ. Trimming at V came to 3 bases and at J to 2 bases, leaving 5 bases not matched to a gene. The CDR3 has 16 residues. The CDR3 DNA reads as TGTGCCAGCAGCTTGAATAGCGGGGGGTACACAGATACGCAGTATTTT. Amino acid sequence: CASSLNSGGYTDTQYF.

For this clone: Other DNA sequences from this sample encode an identical CDR3 as well. DNA of the CDR3: TGTGCCAGCAGCGCTACATCCTACGAGCAGTACTTC. Its translation is CASSATSYEQYF. This chain uses TRBV7-9 with TRBJ2-7, with D unclear. CDR3 size: 12 residues. Trimming took off 5 bases at V and 1 base at J, with 6 bases between the two ends. In germline, CDR1 is SEHNR, CDR2 FQNEAQ (reference sequence).

The V gene is TRBV7-3, the J gene TRBJ2-3; 8 positions match TRBD2. The CDR3 has 16 amino acids. V dropped 0 bases and J dropped 1; count of bases not matched to a gene: 3. The germline V gene encodes CDR1 SGHTA and CDR2 FQGTGA. The CDR3 loop reads CASSLTGGAGTDTQYF. As DNA, the CDR3 is TGTGCCAGCAGCTTAACCGGGGGGGCGGGCACAGATACGCAGTATTTT.

The gene calls are TRBV7-3 and TRBJ2-7; the D gene is possibly TRBD1 (5 bases). The germline V gene encodes CDR1 SGHTA and CDR2 FQGTGA. V was shortened by 2 bases and J by 2 bases, with 13 bases between the two germline ends. This CDR3 region has 15 residues. CDR3 amino acids: CASSLGAGPTYEQYF. CDR3 DNA: TGTGCCAGCAGCTTAGGGGCAGGTCCGACCTACGAGCAGTACTTC.

V is TRBV4-1 and J is TRBJ2-7; 7 positions match TRBD1. The CDR3 totals 14 residues. Germline V gene sequence: CDR1 MGHRA, CDR2 YSYEKL. Trimming at V came to 4 bases and at J to 4 bases, leaving 7 bases not matched to a gene. CDR3 loop: CASSPGQAPYEQYF. The CDR3 DNA follows: TGCGCCAGCAGCCCAGGACAGGCCCCGTACGAGCAGTACTTC.